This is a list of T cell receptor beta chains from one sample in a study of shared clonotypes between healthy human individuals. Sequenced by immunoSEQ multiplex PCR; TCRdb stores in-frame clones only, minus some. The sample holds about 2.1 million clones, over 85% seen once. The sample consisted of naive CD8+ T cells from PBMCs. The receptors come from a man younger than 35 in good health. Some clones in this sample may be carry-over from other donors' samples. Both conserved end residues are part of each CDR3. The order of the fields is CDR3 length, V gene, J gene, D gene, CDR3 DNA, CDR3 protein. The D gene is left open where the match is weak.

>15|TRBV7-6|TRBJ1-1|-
TGTGCCAGCAGCCCCGTACGGGGAACGAACACTGAAGCTTTCTTT
CASSPVRGTNTEAFF
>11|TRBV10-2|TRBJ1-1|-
TGCGCCACCGAGGAACAGGGTCGAGCTTTCTTT
CATEEQGRAFF
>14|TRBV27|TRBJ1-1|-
TGTGCCAGCAGAACGGACACCCTGAACACTGAAGCTTTCTTT
CASRTDTLNTEAFF
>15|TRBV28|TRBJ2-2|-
TGTGCCAGCAGTTGGGGGCAGGGCAACACCGGGGAGCTGTTTTTT
CASSWGQGNTGELFF
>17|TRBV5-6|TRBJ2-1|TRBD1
TGTGCCAGCAGCTACCCTTCCCGGGACAGAGGATACAATGAGCAGTTCTTC
CASSYPSRDRGYNEQFF
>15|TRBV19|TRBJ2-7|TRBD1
TGTGCCAGTAGTGAATCCGGGACAGCGTCCTACGAGCAGTACTTC
CASSESGTASYEQYF
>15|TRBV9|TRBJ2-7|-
TGTGCCAGCAGCCCCAGGGGCTTGGGCGCCTACGAGCAGTACTTC
CASSPRGLGAYEQYF
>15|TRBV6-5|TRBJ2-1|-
TGTGCCAGCAGTTATGGGACCCCCCGCTACAATGAGCAGTTCTTC
CASSYGTPRYNEQFF
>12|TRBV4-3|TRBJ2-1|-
TGCGCCAGCAGCCAAGTGAGAGGAGAGCAGTTCTTC
CASSQVRGEQFF
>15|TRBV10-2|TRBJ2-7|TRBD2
TGCGCCACTGGGGGGTGGCGGGAGAAGTCCTACGAGCAGTACTTC
CATGGWREKSYEQYF